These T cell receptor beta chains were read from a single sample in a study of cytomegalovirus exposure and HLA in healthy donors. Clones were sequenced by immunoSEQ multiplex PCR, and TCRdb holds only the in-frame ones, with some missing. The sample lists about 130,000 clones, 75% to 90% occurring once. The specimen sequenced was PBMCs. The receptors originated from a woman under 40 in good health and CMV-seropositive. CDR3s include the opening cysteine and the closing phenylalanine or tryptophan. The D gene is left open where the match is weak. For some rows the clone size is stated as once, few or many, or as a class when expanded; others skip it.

DNA: TGTGCCATCAGTGACTCGGACAGGGGGCTTGGAGGCTACACCTTC
CDR3: CAISDSDRGLGGYTF
J: TRBJ1-2
V: TRBV10-3
D: TRBD1
size: .

DNA: TGCGCCAGCAGCCAAGTATTAGCGGGAGGGCAGGACACAGATACGCAGTATTTT
CDR3: CASSQVLAGGQDTDTQYF
J: TRBJ2-3
V: TRBV4-1
D: TRBD2
size: .

DNA: TGTGCCAGCAGCCGAACCGACAGGAACTATGGCTACACCTTC
CDR3: CASSRTDRNYGYTF
J: TRBJ1-2
V: TRBV11-2
D: .
size: few

DNA: TGCGCCAGCAGCCAAGATCCCGGGACAGGGGACGAGCAGTACTTC
CDR3: CASSQDPGTGDEQYF
J: TRBJ2-7
V: TRBV4-1
D: TRBD1
size: .

DNA: TGTGCCAGCTCACTATGGACAGGGACCCCTCGTGGGGGGCGTCGCTATGGCTACACCTTC
CDR3: CASSLWTGTPRGGRRYGYTF
J: TRBJ1-2
V: TRBV18
D: TRBD1
size: .

DNA: TGCGCCAGCAGCCGGGACGCGGGGAGCACTGAAGCTTTCTTT
CDR3: CASSRDAGSTEAFF
J: TRBJ1-1
V: TRBV5-1
D: .
size: .

DNA: TGTGCCAGCAGCCGACGCGACAGGATAAGCAATCAGCCCCAGCATTTT
CDR3: CASSRRDRISNQPQHF
J: TRBJ1-5
V: TRBV7-8
D: .
size: .

DNA: TGTGCCAGCAGTGTCGGAGCCGGTGACGAGCAGTACTTC
CDR3: CASSVGAGDEQYF
J: TRBJ2-7
V: TRBV28
D: .
size: .

DNA: TGCGCCAGCAGCCTGGGAGTAGCCAAAAACATTCAGTACTTC
CDR3: CASSLGVAKNIQYF
J: TRBJ2-4
V: TRBV5-1
D: .
size: .

DNA: TGTGCCAGCAGTTACCAGGGCGGGGGGTACGAGCAGTACTTC
CDR3: CASSYQGGGYEQYF
J: TRBJ2-7
V: TRBV6-6
D: TRBD2
size: few

DNA: TGTGCCAGCTCACCACAGAGCGCAGGGGCGCGGAACATTCAGTACTTC
CDR3: CASSPQSAGARNIQYF
J: TRBJ2-4
V: TRBV18
D: .
size: once

DNA: TGTGCCAGCAGCGTTAACAGTAACACCGGGGAGCTGTTTTTT
CDR3: CASSVNSNTGELFF
J: TRBJ2-2
V: TRBV9
D: .
size: .

DNA: TGTGCCATCAGTGATAAGCGGGGACTAGCCTATGGCTACACCTTC
CDR3: CAISDKRGLAYGYTF
J: TRBJ1-2
V: TRBV10-3
D: .
size: .

DNA: TGTGCCAGCAGTTACTCGAACAGGGCCAATTCACCCCTCCACTTT
CDR3: CASSYSNRANSPLHF
J: TRBJ1-6
V: TRBV6-5
D: .
size: .

DNA: TGTGCCAGCAGGCAAGGCGGGGGGGACGGCTACACCTTC
CDR3: CASRQGGGDGYTF
J: TRBJ1-2
V: TRBV7-2
D: .
size: once

DNA: TGTGCCAGCAGCGCTTCGACGGGGAACACTGAAGCTTTCTTT
CDR3: CASSASTGNTEAFF
J: TRBJ1-1
V: TRBV28
D: .
size: .

DNA: TGTGCCAGCAGTCTAGACAGGGTTAATTCACCCCTCCACTTT
CDR3: CASSLDRVNSPLHF
J: TRBJ1-6
V: TRBV28
D: TRBD1
size: .

DNA: TGCAGTGCTAGGCGACAGGGCGTTCAGTACTTC
CDR3: CSARRQGVQYF
J: TRBJ2-7
V: TRBV20-1
D: TRBD1
size: .

DNA: TGTGCCAGCAGCCCTCTAGCGGGGGGGCCGAAGTTGGGAGATACGCAGTATTTT
CDR3: CASSPLAGGPKLGDTQYF
J: TRBJ2-3
V: TRBV13
D: TRBD2
size: .

DNA: TGTGCCAGCAGCTCGTCGACAGGAAGAACTGAAGCTTTCTTT
CDR3: CASSSSTGRTEAFF
J: TRBJ1-1
V: TRBV5-4
D: .
size: .

DNA: TGTGCCAGCAGGCGACTAGCGTATACCTACGAGCAGTACTTC
CDR3: CASRRLAYTYEQYF
J: TRBJ2-7
V: TRBV28
D: TRBD2
size: .

DNA: TGTGCCAGCAGCTTTCAATTTTCGGGAGCGGGGGAGACCCAGTACTTC
CDR3: CASSFQFSGAGETQYF
J: TRBJ2-5
V: TRBV7-9
D: TRBD2
size: .

DNA: TGTGCCAGCAGTTTATTCTTCTCGGGCACCGGGGAGCTGTTTTTT
CDR3: CASSLFFSGTGELFF
J: TRBJ2-2
V: TRBV28
D: .
size: .

DNA: TGTGCCAGCGGGGGCAGGACAATGTATAATTCACCCCTCCACTTT
CDR3: CASGGRTMYNSPLHF
J: TRBJ1-6
V: TRBV6-1
D: .
size: .

DNA: TGTGCTAGTGGTTCGTACACCGGGGAGCTGTTTTTT
CDR3: CASGSYTGELFF
J: TRBJ2-2
V: TRBV12-5
D: .
size: .

DNA: TGTGCCAGCAGTGAGGGGACAGGAGGTGGAATAACCTACGAGCAGTACTTC
CDR3: CASSEGTGGGITYEQYF
J: TRBJ2-7
V: TRBV2
D: TRBD1
size: .

DNA: TGTGCCAGCAGCGCATTAGGGGTTATTGGGAACACTGAAGCTTTCTTT
CDR3: CASSALGVIGNTEAFF
J: TRBJ1-1
V: TRBV9
D: .
size: .

DNA: TGTGCCAGCAGTAAAACCGGGACAGGGACGTCCCAGTACTTC
CDR3: CASSKTGTGTSQYF
J: TRBJ2-5
V: TRBV5-6
D: TRBD1
size: .

DNA: TGTGCCAGCAGTGAATATGGGGCAGGTGAAGAGACCCAGTACTTC
CDR3: CASSEYGAGEETQYF
J: TRBJ2-5
V: TRBV25-1
D: .
size: .

DNA: TGTGCCAGCAGCCCCGGAGGGGGGCAGGGGGGTTTCTATGGCTACACCTTC
CDR3: CASSPGGGQGGFYGYTF
J: TRBJ1-2
V: TRBV5-4
D: TRBD1
size: .

DNA: TGTGCCAGCAGTGAAAGACTTCGGAGCTCCTACAATGAGCAGTTCTTC
CDR3: CASSERLRSSYNEQFF
J: TRBJ2-1
V: TRBV2
D: .
size: .

DNA: TGCGCCAGCAGCGAGCCAAGCTCTGGAAACACCATATATTTT
CDR3: CASSEPSSGNTIYF
J: TRBJ1-3
V: TRBV5-1
D: .
size: .

DNA: TGTGCCCGCAAAATAAGGGAGGCCAAAAACATTCAGTACTTC
CDR3: CARKIREAKNIQYF
J: TRBJ2-4
V: TRBV9
D: .
size: .

DNA: TGTGCCAGTAGAACGGACAGATCGAGCAATCAGCCCCAGCATTTT
CDR3: CASRTDRSSNQPQHF
J: TRBJ1-5
V: TRBV19
D: .
size: .

DNA: TGTGCCAGCAGCCCAACCGAGGGCTCCGCAAGGGAAAAACTGTTTTTT
CDR3: CASSPTEGSAREKLFF
J: TRBJ1-4
V: TRBV4-2
D: .
size: .

DNA: TGTGCCAGCAGCTCGTTAAGGGGGACAGATACGCAGTATTTT
CDR3: CASSSLRGTDTQYF
J: TRBJ2-3
V: TRBV7-9
D: .
size: .

DNA: TGTGCCAGCAGCGGCGGACAGGGGCAGCGGGCTTTCTTT
CDR3: CASSGGQGQRAFF
J: TRBJ1-1
V: TRBV9
D: TRBD1
size: .

DNA: TGCGCCAGCAGCTCACAGGGGGCAGGGACTGAAGCTTTCTTT
CDR3: CASSSQGAGTEAFF
J: TRBJ1-1
V: TRBV5-1
D: TRBD1
size: .

DNA: TGTGCCAGTAGACAAGGGATCAACAGGGGGGAGACCCAGTACTTC
CDR3: CASRQGINRGETQYF
J: TRBJ2-5
V: TRBV19
D: TRBD1
size: .

DNA: TGCGCCAGCAGCCAACCTCTAGCGGGAGGCACAGATACGCAGTATTTT
CDR3: CASSQPLAGGTDTQYF
J: TRBJ2-3
V: TRBV4-1
D: TRBD2
size: once

DNA: TGTGCCAGCAGTTTAGGCGGGACCTCCTACGAGCAGTACTTC
CDR3: CASSLGGTSYEQYF
J: TRBJ2-7
V: TRBV6-5
D: .
size: .

DNA: TGCGCCAGCAGCCAAGGTCCGACAGCTTACAATGAGCAGTTCTTC
CDR3: CASSQGPTAYNEQFF
J: TRBJ2-1
V: TRBV4-1
D: .
size: .

DNA: TGTGCCAGCAGCTTTAACTCCGCGGCAGTGACTCAAGAAAAACTGTTTTTT
CDR3: CASSFNSAAVTQEKLFF
J: TRBJ1-4
V: TRBV11-2
D: .
size: .

DNA: TGTGCCAGCAGTTACCAGGGATCCTACGAGCAGTACTTC
CDR3: CASSYQGSYEQYF
J: TRBJ2-7
V: TRBV6-5
D: .
size: .

DNA: TGCGCCAGCAGCCAACCTTTGACAGGGCTCTCCTATGGCTACACCTTC
CDR3: CASSQPLTGLSYGYTF
J: TRBJ1-2
V: TRBV4-1
D: TRBD1
size: .

DNA: TGTGCCAGCGGAAGGGGATGGGAAACTGAAGCTTTCTTT
CDR3: CASGRGWETEAFF
J: TRBJ1-1
V: TRBV7-9
D: .
size: .

DNA: TGTGCCAGCAACCGTCCACAGGGGTCAGAAGGCTCTTTCTTT
CDR3: CASNRPQGSEGSFF
J: TRBJ1-1
V: TRBV2
D: TRBD1
size: .

DNA: TGTGCCAGCAGCTTAGTCCAGGGGAAGTCAGATACGCAGTATTTT
CDR3: CASSLVQGKSDTQYF
J: TRBJ2-3
V: TRBV11-2
D: .
size: .

DNA: TGTGCCAGCAGTTTACCTGGACAGGGAATCTATGGCTACACCTTC
CDR3: CASSLPGQGIYGYTF
J: TRBJ1-2
V: TRBV28
D: TRBD1
size: .